This T cell receptor beta chain was found in a study of T cells in Graves' hyperthyroidism and ophthalmopathy. The CDR3 regions of TCR beta were amplified from RNA transcripts. HTBI primers were used for first-round RT-PCR of the TCR CDR3. TCRdb called the multiplex PCR reads again in MiXCR, with one record for every CDR3 protein. The profile shows more than 650,000 distinct CDR3 sequences, roughly 15% of them singletons. When ophthalmopathy did not progress within 18 months, Graves' hyperthyroidism was considered stable. The table lists this clonotype with a few counts. CDR1 MNHEY and CDR2 SVGEGT come from the germline V gene. The J segment lost 6 bases and the V segment lost 2 bases, leaving 4 bases of the junction unmatched. The CDR3 loop spans 16 amino acids.

The source material was blood. This receptor was identified in a young woman with Graves' hyperthyroidism. The chain links TRBV6-2 or TRBV6-3 to TRBJ2-1, with 13 bases lining up with TRBD2. The CDR3 is CASSYRGLAGRNEQFF. CDR3 nucleotides: TGTGCCAGCAGTTACCGGGGACTAGCGGGACGCAATGAGCAGTTCTTC.